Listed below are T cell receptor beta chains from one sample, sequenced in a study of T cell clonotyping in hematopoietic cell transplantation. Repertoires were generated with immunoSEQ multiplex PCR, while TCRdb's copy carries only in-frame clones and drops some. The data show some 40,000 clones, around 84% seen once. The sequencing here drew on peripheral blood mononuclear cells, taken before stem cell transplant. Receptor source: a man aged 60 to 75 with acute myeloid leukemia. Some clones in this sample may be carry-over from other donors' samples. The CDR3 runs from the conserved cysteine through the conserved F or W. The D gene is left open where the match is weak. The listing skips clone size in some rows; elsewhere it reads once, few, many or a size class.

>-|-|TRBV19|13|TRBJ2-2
CASSRGSAGELFF
TGTGCCAGTAGTAGAGGCTCGGCCGGGGAGCTGTTTTTT
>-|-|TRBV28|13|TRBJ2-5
CASSFYGQETQYF
TGTGCCAGCAGTTTTTATGGCCAAGAGACCCAGTACTTC
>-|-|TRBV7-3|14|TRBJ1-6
CASSRSSGNSPLHF
TGTGCCAGCAGCCGAAGCTCGGGTAATTCACCCCTCCACTTT
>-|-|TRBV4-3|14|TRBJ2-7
CASSQEWPSYEQYF
TGCGCCAGCAGCCAAGAGTGGCCTTCCTACGAGCAGTACTTC
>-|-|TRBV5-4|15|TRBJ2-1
CASSSRLGRGNEQFF
TGTGCCAGCAGCTCCCGCCTGGGACGTGGGAATGAGCAGTTCTTC
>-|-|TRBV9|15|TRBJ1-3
CASSVVSGTGNTIYF
TGTGCCAGCAGCGTAGTCTCGGGCACTGGAAACACCATATATTTT
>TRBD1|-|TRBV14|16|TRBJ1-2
CASSRDRGRALHGYTF
TGTGCCAGCAGTCGGGACAGGGGGCGGGCCCTCCATGGCTACACCTTC
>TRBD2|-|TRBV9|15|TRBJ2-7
CASSVGTSGGSEQYF
TGTGCCAGCAGCGTTGGGACTAGCGGGGGTTCCGAGCAGTACTTC
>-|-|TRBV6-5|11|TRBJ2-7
CASRVGYEQYF
TGTGCCAGCCGCGTGGGATACGAGCAGTACTTC
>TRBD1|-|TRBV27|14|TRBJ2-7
CASSQDRGYYEQYF
TGTGCCAGCAGCCAAGACAGGGGATACTACGAGCAGTACTTC
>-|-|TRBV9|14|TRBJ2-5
CASSVDVVAVTQYF
TGTGCCAGCAGCGTAGACGTAGTAGCGGTGACCCAGTACTTC
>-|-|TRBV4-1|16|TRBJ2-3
CASSQANMGFTDTQYF
TGCGCCAGCAGCCAGGCGAACATGGGCTTCACAGATACGCAGTATTTT
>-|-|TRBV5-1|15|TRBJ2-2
CASSLELPNTGELFF
TGCGCCAGCAGCTTGGAGCTCCCCAACACCGGGGAGCTGTTTTTT
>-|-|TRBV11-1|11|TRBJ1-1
CASSLHTEAFF
TGTGCCAGCAGCTTACACACTGAAGCTTTCTTT
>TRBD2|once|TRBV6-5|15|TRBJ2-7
CASSYSSGGPYEQYF
TGTGCCAGCAGTTACTCATCGGGGGGGCCCTACGAGCAGTACTTC
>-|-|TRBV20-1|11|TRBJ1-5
CSARGPGPQHF
TGCAGTGCTAGGGGGCCTGGGCCCCAGCATTTT
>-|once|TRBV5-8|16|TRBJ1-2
CASSLATGGGDYGYTF
TGTGCCAGCAGCTTGGCCACGGGGGGCGGCGACTATGGCTACACCTTC
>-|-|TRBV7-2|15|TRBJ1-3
CASSLDRAGKNTIYF
TGTGCCAGCAGCTTAGACAGGGCTGGAAAAAACACCATATATTTT
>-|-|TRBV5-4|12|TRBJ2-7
CASSSTLYEQYF
TGTGCCAGCAGTTCTACACTGTACGAGCAGTACTTC
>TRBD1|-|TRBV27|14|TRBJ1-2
CASRRQGGVYGYTF
TGTGCCAGCAGACGACAGGGCGGGGTCTATGGCTACACCTTC
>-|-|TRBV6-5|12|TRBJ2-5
CASSYSRETQYF
TGTGCCAGCAGTTACTCCCGGGAGACCCAGTACTTC
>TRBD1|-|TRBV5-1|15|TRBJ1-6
CASSLGTGGHSPLHF
TGCGCCAGCAGCTTGGGGACAGGGGGTCATTCACCCCTCCACTTT
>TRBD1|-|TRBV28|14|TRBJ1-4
CASRAGGAEEKLFF
TGTGCCAGCAGGGCAGGGGGCGCCGAGGAAAAACTGTTTTTT
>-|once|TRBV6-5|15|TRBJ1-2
CASSYSIVGNYGYTF
TGTGCCAGCAGTTACTCAATCGTCGGGAACTATGGCTACACCTTC
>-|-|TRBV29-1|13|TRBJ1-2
CSVGWQGVHGYTF
TGCAGCGTTGGCTGGCAGGGCGTCCATGGCTACACCTTC
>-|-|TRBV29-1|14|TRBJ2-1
CSVDGPSSYNEQFF
TGCAGCGTTGACGGACCAAGCTCCTACAATGAGCAGTTCTTC
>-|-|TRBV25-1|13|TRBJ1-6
CASSDSYNSPLHF
TGTGCCAGCAGTGACTCTTATAATTCACCCCTCCACTTT
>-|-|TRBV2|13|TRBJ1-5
CASSELGNQPQHF
TGTGCCAGCAGTGAACTAGGCAATCAGCCCCAGCATTTT
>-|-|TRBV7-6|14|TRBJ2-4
CASSLGNSDVIQYF
TGTGCCAGCAGCCTAGGGAATAGCGACGTCATTCAGTACTTC
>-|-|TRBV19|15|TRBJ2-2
CASSISSGATGELFF
TGTGCCAGTAGTATATCGTCGGGGGCTACCGGGGAGCTGTTTTTT
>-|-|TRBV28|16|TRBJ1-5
CASSFPAGDSNQPQHF
TGTGCCAGCAGTTTCCCAGCAGGGGATAGCAATCAGCCCCAGCATTTT
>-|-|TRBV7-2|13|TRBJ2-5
CASSLYIGETQYF
TGTGCCAGCAGCTTATACATCGGAGAGACCCAGTACTTC
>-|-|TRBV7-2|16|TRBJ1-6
CASSLRGVWVNSPLHF
TGTGCCAGCAGCTTAAGAGGGGTATGGGTTAATTCACCCCTCCACTTT
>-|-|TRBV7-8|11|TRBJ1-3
CASSLLNTIYF
TGTGCCAGCAGCTTATTGAACACCATATATTTT
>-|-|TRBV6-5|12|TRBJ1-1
CASSSVNTEAFF
TGTGCCAGCAGTTCCGTGAACACTGAAGCTTTCTTT
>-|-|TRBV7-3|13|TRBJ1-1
CASSLTWNTEAFF
TGTGCCAGCAGCTTAACATGGAACACTGAAGCTTTCTTT
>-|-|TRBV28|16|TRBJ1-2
CASSLLGNWDNYGYTF
TGTGCCAGCAGCCTGCTTGGTAATTGGGATAACTATGGCTACACCTTC
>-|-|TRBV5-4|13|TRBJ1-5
CASSLGGDQPQHF
TGTGCCAGCAGCTTGGGGGGGGATCAGCCCCAGCATTTT
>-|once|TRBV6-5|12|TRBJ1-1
CASSPRPTEAFF
TGTGCCAGCAGTCCCCGCCCCACTGAAGCTTTCTTT
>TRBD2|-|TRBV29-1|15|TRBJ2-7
CSVADGLAGDYEQYF
TGCAGCGTAGCAGATGGACTAGCGGGGGACTACGAGCAGTACTTC
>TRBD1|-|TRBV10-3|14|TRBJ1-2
CAISTDRDRYGYTF
TGTGCCATCAGCACGGACAGGGATCGCTATGGCTACACCTTC
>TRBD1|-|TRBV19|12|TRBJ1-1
CASSETGQEAFF
TGTGCCAGTAGTGAGACAGGGCAAGAAGCTTTCTTT
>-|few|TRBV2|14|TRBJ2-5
CASAATVTPETQYF
TGTGCCAGCGCCGCAACCGTAACCCCCGAGACCCAGTACTTC
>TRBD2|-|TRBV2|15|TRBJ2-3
CASVKERGYTDTQYF
TGTGCCAGCGTGAAGGAGCGGGGATACACAGATACGCAGTATTTT
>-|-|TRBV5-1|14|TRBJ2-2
CASSLQPNTGELFF
TGCGCCAGCAGCTTGCAGCCGAACACCGGGGAGCTGTTTTTT
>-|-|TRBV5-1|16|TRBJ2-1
CASSLVVQGPYNEQFF
TGCGCCAGCAGCTTGGTGGTCCAGGGTCCCTACAATGAGCAGTTCTTC
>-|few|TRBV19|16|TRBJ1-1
CASSIGGNRMNTEAFF
TGTGCCAGTAGTATTGGGGGCAACCGCATGAACACTGAAGCTTTCTTT
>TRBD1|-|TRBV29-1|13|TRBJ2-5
CSGRTGGTETQYF
TGCAGCGGGCGGACAGGGGGCACAGAGACCCAGTACTTC
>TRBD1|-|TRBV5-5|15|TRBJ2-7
CASSLTGTGPYEQYF
TGTGCCAGCAGCTTGACCGGGACAGGGCCCTACGAGCAGTACTTC
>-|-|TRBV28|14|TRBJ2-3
CASSFLSGTDTQYF
TGTGCCAGCAGCTTCCTGTCGGGTACAGATACGCAGTATTTT
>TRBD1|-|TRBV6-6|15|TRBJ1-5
CASSYSGTGSQPQHF
TGTGCCAGCAGTTACTCCGGGACAGGGAGTCAGCCCCAGCATTTT
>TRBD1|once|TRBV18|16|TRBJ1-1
CASSQSRTGDPTEAFF
TGTGCCAGCTCACAAAGCCGGACAGGGGACCCCACTGAAGCTTTCTTT